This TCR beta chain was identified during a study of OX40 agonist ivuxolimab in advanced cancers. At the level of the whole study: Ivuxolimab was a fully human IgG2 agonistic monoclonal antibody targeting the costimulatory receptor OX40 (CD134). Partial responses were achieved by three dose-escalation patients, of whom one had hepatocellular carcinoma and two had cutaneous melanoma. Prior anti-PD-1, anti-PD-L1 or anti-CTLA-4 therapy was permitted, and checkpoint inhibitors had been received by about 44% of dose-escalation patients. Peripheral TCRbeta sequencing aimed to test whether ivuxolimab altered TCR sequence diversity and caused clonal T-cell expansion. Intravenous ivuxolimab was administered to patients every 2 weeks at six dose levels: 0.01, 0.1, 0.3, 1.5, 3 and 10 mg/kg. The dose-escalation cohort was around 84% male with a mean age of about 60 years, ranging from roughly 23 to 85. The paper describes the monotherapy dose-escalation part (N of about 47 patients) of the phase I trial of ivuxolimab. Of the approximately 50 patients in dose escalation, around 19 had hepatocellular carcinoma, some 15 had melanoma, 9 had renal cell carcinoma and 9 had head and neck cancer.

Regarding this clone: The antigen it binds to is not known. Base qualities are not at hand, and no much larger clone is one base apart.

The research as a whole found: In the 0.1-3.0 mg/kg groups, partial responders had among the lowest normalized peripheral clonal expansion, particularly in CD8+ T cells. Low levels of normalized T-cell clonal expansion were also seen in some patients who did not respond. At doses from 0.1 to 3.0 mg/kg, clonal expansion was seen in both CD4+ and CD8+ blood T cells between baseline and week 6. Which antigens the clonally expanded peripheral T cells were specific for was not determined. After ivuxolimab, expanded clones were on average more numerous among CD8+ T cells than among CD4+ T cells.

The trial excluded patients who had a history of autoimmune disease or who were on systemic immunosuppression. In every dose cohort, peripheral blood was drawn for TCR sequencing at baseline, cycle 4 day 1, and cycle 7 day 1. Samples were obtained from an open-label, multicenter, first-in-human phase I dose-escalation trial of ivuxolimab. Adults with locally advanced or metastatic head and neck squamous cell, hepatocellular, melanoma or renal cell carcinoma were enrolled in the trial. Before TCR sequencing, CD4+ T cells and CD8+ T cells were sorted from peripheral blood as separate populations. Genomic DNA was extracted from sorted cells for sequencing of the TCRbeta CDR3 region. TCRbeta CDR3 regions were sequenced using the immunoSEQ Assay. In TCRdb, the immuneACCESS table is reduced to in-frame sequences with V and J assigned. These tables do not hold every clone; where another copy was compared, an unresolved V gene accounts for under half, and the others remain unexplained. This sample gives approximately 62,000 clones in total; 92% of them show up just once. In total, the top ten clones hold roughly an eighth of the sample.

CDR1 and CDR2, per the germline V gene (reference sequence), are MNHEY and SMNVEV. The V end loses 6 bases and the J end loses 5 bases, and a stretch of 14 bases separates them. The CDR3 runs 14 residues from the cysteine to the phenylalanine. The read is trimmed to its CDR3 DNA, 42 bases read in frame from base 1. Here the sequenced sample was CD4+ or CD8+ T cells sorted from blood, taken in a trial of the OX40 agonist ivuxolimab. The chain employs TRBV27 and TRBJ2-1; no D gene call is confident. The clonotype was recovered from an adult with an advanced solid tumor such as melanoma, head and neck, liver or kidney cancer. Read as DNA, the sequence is TGTGCCAGCAGATTGGACGCTCCCCACAATGAGCAGTTCTTC. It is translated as CASRLDAPHNEQFF.